The 28 T cell receptor beta chains given below trace back to one sample, sequenced in a study of vaccination effects on CD4 cells after COVID-19. The method was immunoSEQ multiplex PCR; TCRdb's version includes in-frame clones alone and lacks a portion of them. This table holds approximately 12,000 clones, over 60% found once. Viral peptide pools were used in the ViraFEST assay to expand antigen-specific CD4+ T cells, and sequencing came afterward. Once cultured for nine to ten days, the cells underwent separation to obtain CD4+ T cells. The cohort was immunized with two doses of either the BNT162b2 or mRNA-1273 vaccine. These TCRs are of unknown antigen specificity. The specimen comprised CD4+ T cells from PBMCs cultured with SARS-CoV-2 spike peptides, sampled after COVID-19 vaccination. The source is a human donor who received a COVID-19 vaccine.

In its sample, this clone was seen once. The V and J genes are TRBV11-3 and TRBJ2-1; tentatively, D is TRBD1 (5 bases). CDR1 SGHNT and CDR2 YENEEA come from the germline V gene. The CDR3 length is 15 residues. Trimming removed 6 bases from V and 0 bases from J, with 12 bases in between. This CDR3 reads CASSSGFSSYNEQFF. The CDR3 DNA is TGTGCCAGCAGTTCAGGGTTTAGCTCCTACAATGAGCAGTTCTTC.

The chain joins TRBV2 to TRBJ1-2; D possibly corresponds to TRBD1 (6 bases). V was clipped by 6 bases and J by 6 bases, with 14 bases between them. The CDR3 consists of 13 residues. CDR1 is SNHLY, CDR2 FYNNEI, per germline. CDR3 bases: TGTGCCAGCAGAGGAGACAGGAGGGATGGCTACACCTTC. Protein product: CASRGDRRDGYTF.

V usage is TRBV6-2 or TRBV6-3 and J usage is TRBJ2-1; D is undetermined. Looked up from germline, CDR1 is MNHEY and CDR2 is SVGEGT. CDR3 size: 14 residues. Trimming left V 2 bases short and J 6 bases short, with 11 bases between. The CDR3 coding sequence is TGTGCCAGCAGTTACGGAAACAAGGTCAATGAGCAGTTCTTC. Encoded protein: CASSYGNKVNEQFF.

This clone was seen only once. J is TRBJ2-3 and V is TRBV7-9; 8 bases fit TRBD1. The junction had 9 bases not matched to a gene; V was cut back by 4 bases and J by 3 bases. The CDR3 length is 16 residues. Germline CDR1 reads SEHNR; CDR2 reads FQNEAQ (reference sequence). This CDR3 reads CASSSLWTGSTDTQYF. Written as DNA, the CDR3 is TGTGCCAGCAGCTCTCTATGGACAGGGTCGACAGATACGCAGTATTTT.

The genes are TRBV15 and TRBJ2-1; a weak D match, TRBD2 (5 bases). Germline V CDR1 and CDR2: LNHNV, YYDKDF (reference sequence). The CDR3 has 13 amino acids. V dropped 0 bases and J dropped 10 bases, with 10 bases sitting between them. Here the CDR3 DNA reads TGTGCCACCAGCAGAGATTTTACGGGGGAGCAGTTCTTC. It codes for CATSRDFTGEQFF.

The chain is built from TRBV15 and TRBJ2-7; weak D call: TRBD2 (5 bases). Trimming pared 0 bases from V and 5 bases from J, leaving 17 bases between. The CDR3 runs 16 residues. CDR1 is LNHNV and CDR2 is YYDKDF in the germline V gene (reference sequence). CDR3 nucleotide sequence: TGTGCCACCAGCAGAGATAGGAGAGGGTTAGTCCACGAGCAGTACTTC. It specifies CATSRDRRGLVHEQYF.

This clone counts as medium-sized. The chain couples TRBV30 to TRBJ2-7, with D possibly being TRBD1 (6 bases). The CDR3 is made up of 11 amino acids. V was cut by 0 bases and J by 10 bases, with 10 bases left in between. Germline values: CDR1 GTSNPN, CDR2 SVGIG (reference sequence). As DNA, the CDR3 is TGTGCCTGGAGTGTACACAGGGAACAGTACTTC. This translates into CAWSVHREQYF.

The rearrangement links TRBV9 to TRBJ2-5, with D perhaps TRBD2 (7 bases). There are 16 residues in the CDR3. V shed 3 bases and J shed 3 bases, with 18 bases lying between them. Germline V gives CDR1 SGDLS, CDR2 YYNGEE. The CDR3 region is CASSAGGQVPKETQYF. The CDR3 DNA follows: TGTGCCAGCAGCGCCGGGGGGCAGGTTCCCAAAGAGACCCAGTACTTC. Supplemented by reference TRBV9 and TRBJ2-5, the full variable domain reads DSGVTQTPKHLITATGQRVTLRCSPRSGDLSVYWYQQSLDQGLQFLIQYYNGEERAKGNILERFSAQQFPDLHSELNLSSLELGDSALYFCASSAGGQVPKETQYFGPGTRLLVL.

The CDR3 sequence is CAWSVGGRRGYTF. The CDR3 DNA follows: TGTGCCTGGAGTGTTGGGGGACGTCGAGGCTACACCTTC. This chain connects TRBV30 to TRBJ1-2; a weak D match, TRBD1 (5 bases). The CDR3 is 13 amino acids. The germline V gene has CDR1 GTSNPN and CDR2 SVGIG (reference sequence). The V gene lost 0 bases and the J gene lost 8 bases, with 13 bases spanning the gap.

This clone was recorded once. The chain recombines TRBV3-1 (or the pseudogene TRBV3-2) with TRBJ2-5, with 10 bases aligning to TRBD2. Trimming cost V 1 base and J 4 bases; bases outside gene matches: 9. Germline lookup yields CDR1 LGHDT and CDR2 YNNKEL (reference sequence). This CDR3 contains 17 residues. In nucleotides, the CDR3 is TGTGCCAGCAGCCAAGTTCCCAGCGGGAGGGCCCCAGAGACCCAGTACTTC. This translates into CASSQVPSGRAPETQYF.

This clone came up a few times. V is TRBV21-1 and J is TRBJ1-3; the table's D call, TRBD1, was not checked against the DNA. TRBV21-1 is a pseudogene segment. The CDR3 covers 17 residues. This chain's CDR3 is CASSKGDRTSSGNTIYF. The CDR3 bases are TGTGCCAGCAGCAAAGGGGACAGGACGAGCTCTGGAAACACCATATATTTT.

The chain combines TRBV21-1 with TRBJ1-5; TRBD1, the table's D call, lacks a check against the DNA. TRBV21-1 is a pseudogene segment. This CDR3 has 16 amino acids. The CDR3, as DNA: TGTGCCAGCAGCATAAGTGGGGCCCAGGGTTCTCAGCCCCAGCATTTT. Amino acid sequence: CASSISGAQGSQPQHF.

CDR3 bases: TGTGCCAGCAGCCTAGCGAACACCGGGGAGCTGTTTTTT. Translating gives CASSLANTGELFF. V and J are TRBV12-3 or TRBV12-4 and TRBJ2-2; D remains unclear. The V and J ends lost 6 bases and 0 bases respectively, with 5 bases between them. The CDR3 extends over 13 amino acids.

This chain uses TRBV5-6 with TRBJ1-6, with a tentative D call TRBD1 (5 bases). The CDR3 has 16 residues. With 3 bases removed from V and 9 bases from J, the gap between germline ends came to 19 bases. Germline loops: CDR1 SGHDT, CDR2 YYEEEE. This CDR3 is CASSSRRPPQGSPLHF. The CDR3 DNA sequence: TGTGCCAGCAGCTCCCGCCGACCTCCGCAGGGTTCACCCCTCCACTTT.

The chain combines TRBV5-1 with TRBJ2-7; D may match TRBD1 or TRBD2 (5 bases each). Trimming shortened V by 2 bases and J by 2 bases, and 8 bases separated the two germline ends. The CDR3 has 13 residues. Looked up from germline, CDR1 is SGHRS and CDR2 is YFSETQ. The chain's CDR3 is CASSFGGTYEQYF. The CDR3 bases are TGCGCCAGCAGCTTTGGGGGAACCTACGAGCAGTACTTC.

This clone was observed a handful of times. J is TRBJ1-4 and V is TRBV5-1; D not certain. The V end was cut by 1 base, the J end by 5 bases, with 12 bases between. This CDR3 spans 15 amino acids. Germline V lookup: CDR1 SGHRS, CDR2 YFSETQ. CDR3 in amino acids: CASSLWYQANEKLFF. For the CDR3, the DNA is TGCGCCAGCAGCTTGTGGTACCAGGCGAATGAAAAACTGTTTTTT.

V usage is TRBV3-1 (or the pseudogene TRBV3-2) and J usage is TRBJ2-7; D is unclear. The CDR3 totals 17 residues. The germline gives CDR1 LGHDT, CDR2 YNNKEL (reference sequence). Trimming left V 3 bases short and J 0 bases short, with 18 bases between. The CDR3 DNA reads as TGTGCCAGCAGCCACGCCCCCCGGCCTCCAAGCTCCTACGAGCAGTACTTC. As protein: CASSHAPRPPSSYEQYF.

The CDR3 here is CAIGTDTGTQYF. The CDR3 DNA sequence: TGTGCCATCGGGACGGATACTGGTACGCAGTATTTT. The V call is TRBV7-9, the J call TRBJ2-3; D tentatively reads TRBD1 or TRBD2 (5 bases each). The CDR3 has 12 amino acids. Germline V CDR1 and CDR2: SEHNR, FQNEAQ (reference sequence). The ends were cut back, 10 bases at V and 8 bases at J, with 16 bases in the middle. The complete variable domain, with remaining parts taken from reference TRBV7-9 and TRBJ2-3, reads DTGVSQNPRHKITKRGQNVTFRCDPISEHNRLYWYRQTLGQGPEFLTYFQNEAQLEKSRLLSDRFSAERPKGSFSTLEIQRTEQGDSAMYLCAIGTDTGTQYFGPGTRLTVL.

The chain has TRBV5-4 and TRBJ1-5; 7 bases line up with TRBD1. V lost 5 bases to trimming and J lost 2 bases; unmatched junction nucleotides: 4. Germline-derived CDR1 and CDR2 are SGHNT and YYREEE (reference sequence). The CDR3 sequence is 14 residues long. In nucleotides, the CDR3 is TGTGCCAGCAGTCCAGGACAGGGCAATCAGCCCCAGCATTTT. It encodes CASSPGQGNQPQHF.

J is TRBJ1-2 and V is TRBV7-2, with 7 bases aligning to TRBD1. V was pared by 1 base and J by 7 bases, with 6 bases of the junction left unmatched. The CDR3 runs 14 residues. Germline CDR1 reads SGHTA; CDR2 reads FQGNSA. The CDR3 is CASSLVGQAGGYTF. In nucleotides, the CDR3 is TGTGCCAGCAGCTTAGTAGGACAGGCAGGTGGCTACACCTTC.

CDR3 DNA sequence: TGTGCCACCCGCGGCGGGGGTAACACCGGGGAGCTGTTTTTT. As protein: CATRGGGNTGELFF. The chain uses TRBV15 and TRBJ2-2; 7 nucleotides match TRBD2. The CDR3 consists of 14 residues. The V and J ends lost 8 bases and 2 bases, in that order; junction bases with no gene match: 5. Germline CDR1 and CDR2: LNHNV and YYDKDF (reference sequence).

The chain carries TRBV2 and TRBJ1-2; 7 positions match TRBD1. Trimming at V came to 5 bases and at J to 6 bases, leaving 9 bases not matched to a gene. Germline assignment: CDR1 SNHLY and CDR2 FYNNEI. This CDR3 comprises 14 residues. This CDR3 is CASSWDSPTDGYTF. In DNA form, the CDR3 reads TGTGCCAGCAGTTGGGACAGCCCCACAGATGGCTACACCTTC.

This clone has just one count. J is TRBJ1-5 and V is TRBV6-5; TRBD1 is a possible D gene (6 bases). The CDR3 consists of 14 residues. V shed 0 bases and J shed 6 bases, with 9 bases lying between them. Germline values: CDR1 MNHEY, CDR2 SVGAGI. The chain's CDR3 is CASSYSGGGQPQHF. CDR3 nucleotide sequence: TGTGCCAGCAGTTACTCTGGAGGGGGTCAGCCCCAGCATTTT.

The chain links TRBV5-4 to TRBJ2-3, with no clear D. CDR3 length equals 15 residues. CDR1 and CDR2 from the germline V gene are SGHNT and YYREEE (reference sequence). V was clipped by 0 bases and J by 0 bases, with 8 bases between them. The CDR3 region is CASSLDQASTDTQYF. In DNA, the CDR3 is TGTGCCAGCAGCTTGGATCAGGCTAGCACAGATACGCAGTATTTT.

V usage is TRBV5-5 and J usage is TRBJ2-5; TRBD1 matches at 11 bases. Germline assignment: CDR1 SGHKS and CDR2 YYEKEE (reference sequence). This CDR3 comprises 15 residues. Trimming took 4 bases from V and 3 from J; bases not matched to a gene: 5. In DNA form, the CDR3 reads TGTGCCAGCAGCCTGGACAGGGGGCGGGAAGAGACCCAGTACTTC. It encodes CASSLDRGREETQYF.

The chain carries TRBV10-3 and TRBJ2-1, with no clear D. The CDR3 covers 13 residues. Germline V gene sequence: CDR1 ENHRY, CDR2 SYGVKD. Trimming took 0 bases from V and 6 from J, leaving 6 bases between them. CDR3 sequence (DNA): TGTGCCATCAGTGAGTCGTCTGCCAATGAGCAGTTCTTC. Protein: CAISESSANEQFF.

The chain combines TRBV6-5 with TRBJ1-5; tentatively, D is TRBD1 (5 bases). The germline V and J ends were trimmed by 6 bases and 6 bases, with 18 bases remaining between them. Germline loops: CDR1 MNHEY, CDR2 SVGAGI. The CDR3 is made up of 15 amino acids. Written as DNA, the CDR3 is TGTGCCAGCAGCCTGGGACCCCTCGTAGGTCAGCCCCAGCATTTT. Its translation is CASSLGPLVGQPQHF.

The gene calls are TRBV2 and TRBJ1-5, with D tentatively TRBD1 (6 bases). The CDR3 spans 15 residues. The V end lost 6 bases, the J end lost 1 base, and 13 bases lay between the germline ends. Per germline, CDR1 SNHLY and CDR2 FYNNEI. CDR3 sequence: CASSGGLLSNQPQHF. The CDR3 DNA is TGTGCCAGCAGCGGGGGGCTTTTGAGCAATCAGCCCCAGCATTTT.